Reported below is one TCR beta chain. The antigen remains undetermined. The junction departs from the called germline gene at one end, perhaps through a read error. This sample is drawn from a study of T cell repertoires in cytomegalovirus infection. For the study at large: Public signatures in TCR beta pointed to CMV infection and matching HLA type. Regarding the study as a whole: HLA-C-restricted, CMV-specific TCR beta clonotypes were dominant ex vivo. Identification of carriers of CMV plus the relevant HLA was achieved through cumulative public TCR beta family frequency.

Each CDR3 protein is one row after TCRdb ran MiXCR on the reads. The sample records 680,000 or so distinct CDR3 sequences, 35% to 45% being singletons. The TCR sequence derives from a human donor in good health (CMV status not recorded). Some clones in this sample may be carry-over from other donors' samples. The sample taken for sequencing was PBMCs.

CDR3 sequence: CASSDSGRVNYCYTF. The CDR3 nucleotides read TGTGCCAGCAGTGACAGTGGCAGGGTGAACTATTGCTACACCTTC. The chain links TRBV6-4 to TRBJ1-2; possibly TRBD1 for D (5 bases). CDR1 is MRHNA and CDR2 is SNTAGT in the germline V gene. The CDR3 runs 15 residues.